These T cell receptor beta chains were read from a single sample in a study of human T cells and chemical hapten exposure. One entry per CDR3 protein results from TCRdb running MiXCR on the RACE reads. The sample shows around 340,000 distinct CDR3 sequences, under 9% of them seen only once. The specimen comprised whole blood, sampled in connection with sensitization to the hapten diphenylcyclopropenone (DPC). These TCRs come from a woman under 30 with alopecia areata. Some clones in this sample may be carry-over from other donors' samples. Both conserved end residues are part of each CDR3. Each record gives: D gene, J gene, V gene, clone size, CDR3 DNA, CDR3 protein. A D gene is named only where the DNA matches it firmly. The listing skips clone size in some rows; elsewhere it reads once, few, many or a size class.

D: .
J: TRBJ1-6
V: TRBV7-9
size: many
DNA: TGTGCCAGCAGCTCCGCGGAGGGATTGAAGCGCTCCCTCCACTTT
CDR3: CASSSAEGLKRSLHF

D: .
J: TRBJ1-1
V: TRBV4-2
size: .
DNA: TGTGCCAGCAGCCAAGATGCCAGGGAGACTGAAGCTTTCTTT
CDR3: CASSQDARETEAFF

D: .
J: TRBJ1-1
V: TRBV3-1
size: .
DNA: TGTGCCAGCAGCCAGAGAGATGGGAACACTGAAGCTTTCTTT
CDR3: CASSQRDGNTEAFF

D: TRBD1
J: TRBJ2-3
V: TRBV4-3
size: many
DNA: TGCGCCAGCAGCCGGACAGGGGTCGGCACAGATACGCAGTATTTT
CDR3: CASSRTGVGTDTQYF

D: TRBD2
J: TRBJ2-3
V: TRBV20-1
size: many
DNA: TGCAGTGCCAGTAATTTAGCGGGAGCTGCTGGGGCGCAGTATTTT
CDR3: CSASNLAGAAGAQYF

D: TRBD1
J: TRBJ1-2
V: TRBV7-2
size: few
DNA: TGTGCCAGCAGCTTCCACACAGGGGGCCCGAACTATGGCTACACCTTC
CDR3: CASSFHTGGPNYGYTF

D: TRBD1
J: TRBJ1-5
V: TRBV7-8
size: few
DNA: TGTGCCAGCAGCTTGGGGACAGGGAGAGGCGAGAGCAATCAGCCCCAGCATTTT
CDR3: CASSLGTGRGESNQPQHF

D: .
J: TRBJ1-2
V: TRBV3-1
size: few
DNA: TGTGCCAGCAGCCAAGAGGATGCCTATGGCTACACCTTC
CDR3: CASSQEDAYGYTF

D: .
J: TRBJ1-6
V: TRBV7-2
size: many
DNA: TGTGCCAGCAGCTACGGGACGGCTATCCGGCCCCTCCACTTT
CDR3: CASSYGTAIRPLHF

D: .
J: TRBJ1-1
V: TRBV5-4
size: few
DNA: TGTGCCAGCAGCGGAACCGGGCTGTCGGGCACTGAAGCTTTCTTT
CDR3: CASSGTGLSGTEAFF

D: .
J: TRBJ2-3
V: TRBV29-1
size: .
DNA: TGCAGCGTTCGGGCCGGGGATACGCAGTATTTT
CDR3: CSVRAGDTQYF

D: .
J: TRBJ1-2
V: TRBV4-3
size: many
DNA: TGCGCCAGCAGCCAAGGAGTCACATTTGCAGGGACCTATGGCTACACCTTC
CDR3: CASSQGVTFAGTYGYTF